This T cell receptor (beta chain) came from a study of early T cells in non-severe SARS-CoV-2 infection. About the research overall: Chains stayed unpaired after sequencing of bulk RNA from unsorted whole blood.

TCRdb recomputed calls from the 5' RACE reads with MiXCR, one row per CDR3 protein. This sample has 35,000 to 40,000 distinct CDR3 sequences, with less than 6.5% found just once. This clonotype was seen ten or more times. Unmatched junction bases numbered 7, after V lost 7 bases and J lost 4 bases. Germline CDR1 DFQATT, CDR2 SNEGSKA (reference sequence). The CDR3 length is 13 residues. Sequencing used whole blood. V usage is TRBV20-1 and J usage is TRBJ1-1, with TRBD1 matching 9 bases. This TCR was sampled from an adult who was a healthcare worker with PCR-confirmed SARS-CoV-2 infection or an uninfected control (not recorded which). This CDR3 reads CSGQQGAVTEAFF. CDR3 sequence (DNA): TGCAGTGGTCAACAGGGGGCCGTCACTGAAGCTTTCTTT.